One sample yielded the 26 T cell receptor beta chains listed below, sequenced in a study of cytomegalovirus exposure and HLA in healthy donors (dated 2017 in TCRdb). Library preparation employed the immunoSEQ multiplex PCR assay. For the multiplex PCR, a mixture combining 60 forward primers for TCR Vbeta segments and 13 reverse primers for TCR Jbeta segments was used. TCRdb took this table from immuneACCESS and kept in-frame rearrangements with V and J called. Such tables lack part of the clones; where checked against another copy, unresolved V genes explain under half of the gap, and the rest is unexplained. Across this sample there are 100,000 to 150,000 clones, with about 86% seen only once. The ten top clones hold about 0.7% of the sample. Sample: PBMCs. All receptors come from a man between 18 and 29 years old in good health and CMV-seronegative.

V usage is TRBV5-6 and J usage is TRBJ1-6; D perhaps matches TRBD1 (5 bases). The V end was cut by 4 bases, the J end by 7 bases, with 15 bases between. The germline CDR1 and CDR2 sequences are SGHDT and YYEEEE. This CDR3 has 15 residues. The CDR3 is CASSKQGSVNSPLHF. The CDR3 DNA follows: TGTGCCAGCAGCAAGCAGGGTTCGGTAAATTCACCCCTCCACTTT.

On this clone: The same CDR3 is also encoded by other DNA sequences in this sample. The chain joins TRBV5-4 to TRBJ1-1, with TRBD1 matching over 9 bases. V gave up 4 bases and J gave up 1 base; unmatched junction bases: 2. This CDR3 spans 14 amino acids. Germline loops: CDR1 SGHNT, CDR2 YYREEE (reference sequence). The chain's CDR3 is CASSPGQGNTEAFF. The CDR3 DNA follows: TGTGCCAGCAGCCCGGGACAGGGGAACACTGAAGCTTTCTTT.

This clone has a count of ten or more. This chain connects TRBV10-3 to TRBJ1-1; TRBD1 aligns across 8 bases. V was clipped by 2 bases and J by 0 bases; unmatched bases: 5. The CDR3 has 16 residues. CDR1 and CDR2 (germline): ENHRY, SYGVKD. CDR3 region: CAISEHGQGMNTEAFF. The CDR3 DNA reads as TGTGCCATCAGTGAGCATGGACAGGGTATGAACACTGAAGCTTTCTTT.

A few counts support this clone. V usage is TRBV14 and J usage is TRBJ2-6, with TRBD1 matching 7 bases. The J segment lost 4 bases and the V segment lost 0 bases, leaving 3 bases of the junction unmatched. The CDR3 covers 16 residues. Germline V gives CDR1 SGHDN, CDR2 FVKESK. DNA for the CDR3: TGTGCCAGCAGCCAAGAACAGGGGAAAGGGGCCAACGTCCTGACTTTC. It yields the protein CASSQEQGKGANVLTF. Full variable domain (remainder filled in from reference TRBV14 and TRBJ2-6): EAGVTQFPSHSVIEKGQTVTLRCDPISGHDNLYWYRRVMGKEIKFLLHFVKESKQDESGMPNNRFLAERTGGTYSTLKVQPAELEDSGVYFCASSQEQGKGANVLTFGAGSRLTVL.

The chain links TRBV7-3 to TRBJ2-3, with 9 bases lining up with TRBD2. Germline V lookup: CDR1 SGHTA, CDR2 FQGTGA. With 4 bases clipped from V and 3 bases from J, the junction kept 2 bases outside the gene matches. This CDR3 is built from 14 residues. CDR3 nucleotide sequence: TGTGCCAGCAGCTCCGCGGGAGGGACAGATACGCAGTATTTT. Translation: CASSSAGGTDTQYF.

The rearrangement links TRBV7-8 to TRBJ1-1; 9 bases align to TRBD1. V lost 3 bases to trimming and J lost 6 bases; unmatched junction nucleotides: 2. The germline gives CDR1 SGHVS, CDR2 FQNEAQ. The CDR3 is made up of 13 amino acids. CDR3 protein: CASSFDRGAEAFF. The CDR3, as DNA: TGTGCCAGCAGCTTTGACAGGGGGGCTGAAGCTTTCTTT.

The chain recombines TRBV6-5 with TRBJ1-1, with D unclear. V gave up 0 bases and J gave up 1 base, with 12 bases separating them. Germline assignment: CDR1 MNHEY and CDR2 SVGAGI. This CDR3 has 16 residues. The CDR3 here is CASSYSNAPGNTEAFF. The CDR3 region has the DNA TGTGCCAGCAGTTACTCGAACGCCCCGGGGAACACTGAAGCTTTCTTT.

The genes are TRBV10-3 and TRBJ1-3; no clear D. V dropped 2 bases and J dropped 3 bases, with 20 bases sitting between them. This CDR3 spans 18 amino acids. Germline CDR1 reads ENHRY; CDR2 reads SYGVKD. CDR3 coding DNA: TGTGCCATCAGTGAGAGAGGGATTAGAGATAGGAGTGGAAACACCATATATTTT. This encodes CAISERGIRDRSGNTIYF.

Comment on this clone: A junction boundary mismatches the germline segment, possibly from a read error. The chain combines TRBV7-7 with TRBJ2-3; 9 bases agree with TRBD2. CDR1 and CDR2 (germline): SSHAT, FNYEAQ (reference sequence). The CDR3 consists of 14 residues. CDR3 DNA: TGTGCTAGCAGCTTAGGCGGGGGGGCAGATACGCAGTATTTT. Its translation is CASSLGGGADTQYF.

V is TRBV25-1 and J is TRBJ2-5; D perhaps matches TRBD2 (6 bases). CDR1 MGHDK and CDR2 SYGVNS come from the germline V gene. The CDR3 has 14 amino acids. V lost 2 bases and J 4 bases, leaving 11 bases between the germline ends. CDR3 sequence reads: CASSEAGRLETQYF. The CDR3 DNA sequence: TGTGCCAGCAGTGAAGCGGGGCGGTTAGAGACCCAGTACTTC.

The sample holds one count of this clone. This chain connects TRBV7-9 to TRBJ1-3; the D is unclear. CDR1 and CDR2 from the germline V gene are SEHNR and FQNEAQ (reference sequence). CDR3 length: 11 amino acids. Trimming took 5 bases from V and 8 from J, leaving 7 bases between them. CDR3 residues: CASSIQYTIYF. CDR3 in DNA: TGTGCCAGCAGCATACAATACACCATATATTTT.

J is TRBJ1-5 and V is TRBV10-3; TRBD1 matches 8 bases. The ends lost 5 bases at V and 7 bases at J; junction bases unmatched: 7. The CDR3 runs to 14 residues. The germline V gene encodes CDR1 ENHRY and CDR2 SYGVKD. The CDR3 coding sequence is TGTGCCATCAGTCAGACAGGGGTGTCGCAGCCCCAGCATTTT. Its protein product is CAISQTGVSQPQHF.

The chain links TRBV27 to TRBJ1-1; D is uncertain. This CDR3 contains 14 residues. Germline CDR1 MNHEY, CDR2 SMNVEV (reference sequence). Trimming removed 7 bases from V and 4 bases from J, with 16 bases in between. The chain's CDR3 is CASILLRVGTEAFF. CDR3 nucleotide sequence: TGTGCCAGCATCTTACTGAGGGTCGGCACTGAAGCTTTCTTT.

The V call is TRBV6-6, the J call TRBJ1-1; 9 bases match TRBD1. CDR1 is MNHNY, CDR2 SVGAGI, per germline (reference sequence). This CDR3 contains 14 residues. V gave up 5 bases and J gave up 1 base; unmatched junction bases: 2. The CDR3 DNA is TGTGCCAGCAGTGAGACAGGGGGGAACACTGAAGCTTTCTTT. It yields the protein CASSETGGNTEAFF.

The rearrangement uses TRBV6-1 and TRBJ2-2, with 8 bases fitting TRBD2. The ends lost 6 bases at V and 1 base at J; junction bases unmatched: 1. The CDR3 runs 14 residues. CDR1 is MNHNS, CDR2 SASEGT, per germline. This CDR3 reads CASRSGGNTGELFF. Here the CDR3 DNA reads TGTGCCAGCAGGAGCGGGGGGAACACCGGGGAGCTGTTTTTT.

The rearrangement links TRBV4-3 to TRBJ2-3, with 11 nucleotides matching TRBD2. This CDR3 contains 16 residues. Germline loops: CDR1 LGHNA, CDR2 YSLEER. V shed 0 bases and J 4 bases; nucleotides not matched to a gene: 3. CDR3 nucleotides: TGCGCCAGCAGCCAAGATAGCGGGGGGGTTTCAGATACGCAGTATTTT. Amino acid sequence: CASSQDSGGVSDTQYF.

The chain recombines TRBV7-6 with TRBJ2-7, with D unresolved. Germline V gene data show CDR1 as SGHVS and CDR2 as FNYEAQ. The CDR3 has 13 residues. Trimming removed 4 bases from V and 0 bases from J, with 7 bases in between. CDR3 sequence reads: CASSSRSSYEQYF. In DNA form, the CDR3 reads TGTGCCAGCAGCTCGCGGAGCTCCTACGAGCAGTACTTC.

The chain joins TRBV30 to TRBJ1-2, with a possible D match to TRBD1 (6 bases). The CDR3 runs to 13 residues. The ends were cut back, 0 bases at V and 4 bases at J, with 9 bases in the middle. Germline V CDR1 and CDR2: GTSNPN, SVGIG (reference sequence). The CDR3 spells CAWSVQGLYGYTF. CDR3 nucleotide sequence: TGTGCCTGGAGTGTACAGGGTCTCTATGGCTACACCTTC.

CDR3 region: CAWEVGGRANTGELFF. The CDR3 DNA reads as TGTGCCTGGGAAGTGGGTGGCAGGGCGAACACCGGGGAGCTGTTTTTT. The chain uses TRBV30 and TRBJ2-2; tentative D call: TRBD1 (5 bases). This CDR3 spans 16 amino acids. V lost 5 bases and J lost 0, with 16 bases in between. Germline V lookup: CDR1 GTSNPN, CDR2 SVGIG (reference sequence).

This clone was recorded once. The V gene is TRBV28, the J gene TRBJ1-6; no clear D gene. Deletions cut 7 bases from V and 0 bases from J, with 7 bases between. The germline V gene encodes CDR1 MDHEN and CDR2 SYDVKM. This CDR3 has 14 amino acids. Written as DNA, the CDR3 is TGTGCCAGCAAGGAGAGCTCCTATAATTCACCCCTCCACTTT. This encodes CASKESSYNSPLHF.

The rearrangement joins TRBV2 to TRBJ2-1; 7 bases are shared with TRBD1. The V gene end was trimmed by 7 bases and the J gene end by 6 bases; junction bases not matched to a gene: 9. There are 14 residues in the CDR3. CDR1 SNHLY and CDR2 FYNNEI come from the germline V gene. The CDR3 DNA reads TGTGCCAGCACCCTAGGGCCAGGGGGCAATGAGCAGTTCTTC. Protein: CASTLGPGGNEQFF.

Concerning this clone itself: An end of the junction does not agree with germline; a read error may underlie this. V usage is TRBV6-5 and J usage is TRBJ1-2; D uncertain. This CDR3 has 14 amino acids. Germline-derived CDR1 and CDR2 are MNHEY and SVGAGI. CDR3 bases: TGTGCCAGCAGTACGGCATCGCCTAACTATGGCTACGCCTTC. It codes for CASSTASPNYGYAF.

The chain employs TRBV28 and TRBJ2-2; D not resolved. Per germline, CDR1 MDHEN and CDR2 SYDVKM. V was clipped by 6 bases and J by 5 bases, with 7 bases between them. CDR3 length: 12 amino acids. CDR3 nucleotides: TGTGCCAGCAGGAGGAGTACCGGGGAGCTGTTTTTT. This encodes CASRRSTGELFF. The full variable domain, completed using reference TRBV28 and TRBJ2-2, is DVKVTQSSRYLVKRTGEKVFLECVQDMDHENMFWYRQDPGLGLRLIYFSYDVKMKEKGDIPEGYSVSREKKERFSLILESASTNQTSMYLCASRRSTGELFFGEGSRLTVL.

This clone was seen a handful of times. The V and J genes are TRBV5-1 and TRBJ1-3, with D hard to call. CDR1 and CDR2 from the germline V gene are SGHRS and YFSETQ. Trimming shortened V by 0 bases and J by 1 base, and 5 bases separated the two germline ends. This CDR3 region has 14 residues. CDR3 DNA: TGCGCCAGCAGCTTGGGTCCTTCTGGAAACACCATATATTTT. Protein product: CASSLGPSGNTIYF.

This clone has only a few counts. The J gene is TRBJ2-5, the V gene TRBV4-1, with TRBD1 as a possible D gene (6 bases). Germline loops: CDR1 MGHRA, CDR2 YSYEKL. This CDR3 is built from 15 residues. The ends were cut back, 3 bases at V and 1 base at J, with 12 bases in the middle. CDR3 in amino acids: CASSQATGPQETQYF. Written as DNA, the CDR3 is TGCGCCAGCAGCCAGGCGACAGGACCCCAAGAGACCCAGTACTTC.

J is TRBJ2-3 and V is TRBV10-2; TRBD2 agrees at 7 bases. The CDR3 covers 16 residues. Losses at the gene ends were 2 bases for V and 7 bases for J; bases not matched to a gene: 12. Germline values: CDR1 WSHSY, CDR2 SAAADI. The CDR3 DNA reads TGCGCCAGCAGTGAGCGAGCGGGGACTATATGGTATACGCAGTATTTT. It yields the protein CASSERAGTIWYTQYF.